These 10 T cell receptor delta chains were all obtained from the same sample, sequenced in a study of γδ T cells in repeated Plasmodium falciparum infection. TCRdb re-called clones from the multiplex PCR reads using CATT. The sample records under 60,000 delta-chain clones, about 1.5% being singletons. Flow sorting of PBMC yielded separate Vgamma9/Vdelta2+ and Vdelta2-negative gammadelta T cell populations for bulk repertoire analysis. The sequencing input was gamma-delta T cells from blood. The source of these receptors is a pool of human donors (malaria-infected and uninfected, not separated).

This clone was found a few times. TCRdb has a much larger clone's protein, which differs at residue 3 from the translation of this DNA, likely because of a read error; what is shown is the protein translated from the DNA. The CDR3: CARDNRAEKTGGSESWDTRQMFF. The CDR3 DNA follows: TGTGCCCGTGACAACCGGGCCGAAAAGACTGGGGGATCCGAGTCCTGGGACACCCGACAGATGTTTTTC. The rearrangement links TRDV2 to TRDJ3; 10 nucleotides line up with TRDD3. TCRdb does not report a J gene; here it was assigned by matching the DNA to germline references. The CDR3 covers 23 residues. The germline gives CDR1 GEAIGNYY, CDR2 EKD.

This clone was seen only a few times. A far larger clone is just one base off, so this is likely a read error. The same CDR3 arises from other DNA sequences in this sample as well. The genes are TRDV2 and TRDJ1; 8 nucleotides line up with TRDD3. No J gene was available from TCRdb, and it was assigned here by a germline match of the DNA. There are 17 residues in the CDR3. V gave up 3 bases and J gave up 1 base; unmatched junction bases: 12. The V gene's germline CDR1 is GEAIGNYY and CDR2 EKD. In nucleotides, the CDR3 is TGTGCCTGTGACCCCACTGGGGGGAGGCCCTCCACCGATAAACTCATCTTT. This gives the protein CACDPTGGRPSTDKLIF.

Notes on this clone: With only one base between it and a far larger clone, this is likely a read error. Additional DNA sequences in this sample encode the identical CDR3. The V call is TRDV1, the J call TRDJ1; TRDD3 agrees at 10 bases. No J gene was available from TCRdb, and it was assigned here by a germline match of the DNA. The CDR3 is 21 amino acids. Germline V gene sequence: CDR1 TSWWSYY, CDR2 QGS. V lost 0 bases to trimming and J lost 3 bases; unmatched junction nucleotides: 19. In nucleotides, the CDR3 is TGTGCTCTTGGGGAACTTTCCCCCTGCTATTGGGGGATACCTCGTTCCGATAAACTCATCTTT. Its translation: CALGELSPCYWGIPRSDKLIF.

Note on this clone: The protein given by TCRdb reflects a much larger clone and differs at residue 18 from this DNA's translation, likely from a read error; the protein shown is the DNA's translation. Here the V gene is TRDV1, but the J gene went uncalled; whether TRDD3, the table's D call, matches the DNA was not checked. This CDR3 comprises 20 residues. The V gene's germline CDR1 is TSWWSYY and CDR2 QGS. CDR3 amino acids: CALGDHTQNWGPAHTDKPIF. The CDR3 DNA is TGTGCTCTTGGGGACCACACCCAAAACTGGGGGCCCGCTCACACCGATAAACCCATCTTT.

As regards this clone: TCRdb pairs this DNA with a much larger clone's protein that differs at residue 7, likely a read error; the protein shown was translated from the DNA. This chain joins TRDV1 and TRDJ1, with TRDD3 matching 8 bases. CDR3 length: 21 residues. The V gene end was trimmed by 3 bases and the J gene end by 1 base; junction bases not matched to a gene: 22. Germline V gene lookup returns CDR1 TSWWSYY and CDR2 QGS. The CDR3 is CALGDSVLLPLLGVFTDKLIF. Here the CDR3 DNA reads TGTGCTCTTGGGGACTCCGTCCTCCTGCCTTTACTGGGGGTTTTCACCGATAAACTCATCTTT.

Note on this clone: The protein TCRdb gives is from a much larger clone and does not agree with this DNA's translation at residue 18, likely a read error; the protein shown here comes from the DNA. The V call is TRDV1, the J call TRDJ1; 8 nucleotides match TRDD3. Because TCRdb records no J gene, it was assigned here through a match of the DNA to germline. V was clipped by 2 bases and J by 0 bases; unmatched bases: 29. Germline loops: CDR1 TSWWSYY, CDR2 QGS. The CDR3 contains 24 residues. The CDR3 loop is CALGEILHVPRLGGDSAHTDKLIF. CDR3 in DNA: TGTGCTCTTGGGGAAATTTTGCATGTCCCAAGACTGGGGGGAGACAGTGCCCACACCGATAAACTCATCTTT.

This clone showed up many times. V gene TRDV2 combines with J gene TRDJ1; 10 bases align to TRDD3. Assignment of the J gene here rests on matching the DNA to germline, because TCRdb gives none. This CDR3 has 18 residues. The germline V gene has CDR1 GEAIGNYY and CDR2 EKD. V lost 0 bases and J lost 0; bases outside the gene matches: 9. DNA of the CDR3: TGTGCCTGTGACACCGTGGGTGGGGGATACCTGTACACCGATAAACTCATCTTT. This translates into CACDTVGGGYLYTDKLIF.

For this clone: TCRdb has a much larger clone's protein, which differs at residue 16 from the translation of this DNA, likely because of a read error; what is shown is the protein translated from the DNA. The chain uses TRDV1 and TRDJ3; TRDD3 aligns across 11 bases. The J gene, not given by TCRdb, was assigned here from a germline match of the nucleotide sequence. Germline lookup yields CDR1 TSWWSYY and CDR2 QGS. The CDR3 totals 19 residues. CDR3 DNA: TGTGCTCTTGGGGAAAAGTTACTGGGGGATATATGGGACACCCGAAAGATGTTTTTC. Translation: CALGEKLLGDIWDTRKMFF.

To note about this clone: The protein recorded in TCRdb matches a much larger clone and deviates from this DNA's translation at residue 3, suggesting a read error; the protein here is obtained by translating the DNA. The V gene is TRDV1, the J gene TRDJ1; D possibly corresponds to TRDD3 (9 bases). The J gene is absent in TCRdb and was assigned here via DNA matching to germline. CDR3 size: 28 residues. Looked up from germline, CDR1 is TSWWSYY and CDR2 is QGS. The CDR3 is CAPGELGGRVFFRASYELGDFRTDKLIF. CDR3 sequence (DNA): TGTGCTCCTGGGGAACTAGGGGGTCGGGTCTTCTTTCGGGCTTCCTACGAGCTGGGGGATTTTCGCACCGATAAACTCATCTTT.

This clone was picked up many times. TCRdb's protein sequence differs at residue 11 from the translated DNA; the protein presented here follows the DNA. This chain connects TRDV1 to TRDJ1, with D perhaps TRDD2 (5 bases). The V gene lost 3 bases and the J gene lost 1 base, with 33 bases spanning the gap. This CDR3 is 22 amino acids long. CDR1 is TSWWSYY and CDR2 is QGS in the germline V gene. The CDR3 reads CALGDYHRPTHDWTGATDKLIF. The CDR3 coding sequence is TGTGCTCTTGGGGACTACCACCGCCCTACGCACGATTGGACGGGCGCCACCGATAAACTCATCTTT.